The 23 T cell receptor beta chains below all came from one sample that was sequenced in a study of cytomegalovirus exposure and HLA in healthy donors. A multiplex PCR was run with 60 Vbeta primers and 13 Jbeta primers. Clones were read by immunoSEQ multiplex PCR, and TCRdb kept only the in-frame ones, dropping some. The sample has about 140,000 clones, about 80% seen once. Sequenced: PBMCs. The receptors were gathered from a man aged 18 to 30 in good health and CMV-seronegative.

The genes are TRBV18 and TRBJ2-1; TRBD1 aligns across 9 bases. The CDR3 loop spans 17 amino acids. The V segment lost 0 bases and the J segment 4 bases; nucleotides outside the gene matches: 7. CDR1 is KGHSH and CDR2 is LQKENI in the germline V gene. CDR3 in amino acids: CASSPPDRDRVYNEQFF. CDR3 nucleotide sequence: TGTGCCAGCTCACCACCTGACCGGGACAGGGTATACAATGAGCAGTTCTTC.

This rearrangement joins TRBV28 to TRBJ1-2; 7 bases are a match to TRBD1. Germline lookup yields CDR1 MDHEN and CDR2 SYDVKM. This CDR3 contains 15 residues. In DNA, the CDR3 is TGTGCGGTGGGCAGGGGGAATCTCGGTGGCTATGGCTACACCTTC. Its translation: CAVGRGNLGGYGYTF.

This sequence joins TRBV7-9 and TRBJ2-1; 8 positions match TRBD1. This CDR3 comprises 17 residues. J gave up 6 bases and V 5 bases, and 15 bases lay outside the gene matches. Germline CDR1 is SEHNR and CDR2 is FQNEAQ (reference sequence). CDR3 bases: TGTGCCAGCAGCGAACTCCCCCAGACAGGGGTGGCCAATGAGCAGTTCTTC. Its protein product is CASSELPQTGVANEQFF.

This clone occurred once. CDR3 sequence reads: CASSLSVWGTGYSYGYTF. In DNA, the CDR3 is TGTGCCAGCAGCTTGTCTGTTTGGGGGACAGGGTATTCCTATGGCTACACCTTC. The chain carries TRBV5-6 and TRBJ1-2, with 9 bases aligning to TRBD1. The J segment lost 4 bases and the V segment lost 1 base, leaving 14 bases of the junction unmatched. The CDR3 spans 18 residues. Germline V gene lookup returns CDR1 SGHDT and CDR2 YYEEEE.

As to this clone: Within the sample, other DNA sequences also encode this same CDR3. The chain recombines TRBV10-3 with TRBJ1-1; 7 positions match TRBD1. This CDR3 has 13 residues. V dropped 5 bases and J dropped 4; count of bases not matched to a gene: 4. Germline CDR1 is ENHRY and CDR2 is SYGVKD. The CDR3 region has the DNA TGTGCCATCAGTCCAGGGGGAGTCACTGAAGCTTTCTTT. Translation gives CAISPGGVTEAFF.

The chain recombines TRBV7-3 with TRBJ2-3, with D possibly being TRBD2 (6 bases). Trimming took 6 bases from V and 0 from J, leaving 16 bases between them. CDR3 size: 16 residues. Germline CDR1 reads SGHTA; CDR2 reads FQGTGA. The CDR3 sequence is CASSYSGGGSTDTQYF. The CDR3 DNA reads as TGTGCCAGCAGTTATAGCGGTGGGGGAAGCACAGATACGCAGTATTTT.

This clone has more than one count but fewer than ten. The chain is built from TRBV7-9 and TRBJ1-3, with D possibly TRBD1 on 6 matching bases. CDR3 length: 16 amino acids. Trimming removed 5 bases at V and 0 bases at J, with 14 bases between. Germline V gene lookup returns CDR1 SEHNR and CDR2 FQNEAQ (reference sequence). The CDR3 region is CASSAFDRNSGNTIYF. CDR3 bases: TGTGCCAGCAGCGCATTCGACAGGAACTCTGGAAACACCATATATTTT.

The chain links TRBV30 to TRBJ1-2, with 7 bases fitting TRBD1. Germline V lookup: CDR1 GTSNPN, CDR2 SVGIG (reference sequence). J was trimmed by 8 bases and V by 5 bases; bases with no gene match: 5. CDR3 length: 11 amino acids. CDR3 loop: CAWSRGPGYTF. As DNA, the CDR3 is TGTGCCTGGTCAAGGGGGCCAGGCTACACCTTC.

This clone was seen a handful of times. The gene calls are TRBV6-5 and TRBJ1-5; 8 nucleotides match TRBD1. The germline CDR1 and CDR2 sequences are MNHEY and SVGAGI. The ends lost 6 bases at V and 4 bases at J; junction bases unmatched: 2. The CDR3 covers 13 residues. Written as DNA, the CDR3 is TGTGCCAGCAGGGGGACAGGTAATCAGCCCCAGCATTTT. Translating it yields CASRGTGNQPQHF.

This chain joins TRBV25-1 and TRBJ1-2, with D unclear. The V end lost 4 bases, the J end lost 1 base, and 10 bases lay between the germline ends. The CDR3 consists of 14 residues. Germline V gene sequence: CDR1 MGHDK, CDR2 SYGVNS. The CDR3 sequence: CASSGHRGNYGYTF. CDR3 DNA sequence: TGTGCCAGCAGTGGCCATCGGGGTAACTATGGCTACACCTTC.

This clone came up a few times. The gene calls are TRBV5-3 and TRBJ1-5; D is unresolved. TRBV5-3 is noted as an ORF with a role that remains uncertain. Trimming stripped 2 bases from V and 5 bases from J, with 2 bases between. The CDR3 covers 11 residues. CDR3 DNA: TGTGCCAGAAGCTTCGATCAGCCCCAGCATTTT. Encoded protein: CARSFDQPQHF.

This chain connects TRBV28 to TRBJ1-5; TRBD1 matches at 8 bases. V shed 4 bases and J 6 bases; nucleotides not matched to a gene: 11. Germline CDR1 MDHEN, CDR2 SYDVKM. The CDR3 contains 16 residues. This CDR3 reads CASSSGARGRIQPQHF. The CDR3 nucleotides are TGTGCCAGCAGTTCAGGGGCCAGGGGGCGCATTCAGCCCCAGCATTTT. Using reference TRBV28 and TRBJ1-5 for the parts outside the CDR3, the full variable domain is DVKVTQSSRYLVKRTGEKVFLECVQDMDHENMFWYRQDPGLGLRLIYFSYDVKMKEKGDIPEGYSVSREKKERFSLILESASTNQTSMYLCASSSGARGRIQPQHFGDGTRLSIL.

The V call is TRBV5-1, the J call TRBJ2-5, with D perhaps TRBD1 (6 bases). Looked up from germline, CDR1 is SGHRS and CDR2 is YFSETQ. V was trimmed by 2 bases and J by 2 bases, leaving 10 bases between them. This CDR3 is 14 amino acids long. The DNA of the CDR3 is TGCGCCAGCAGCTTTAGAGGACAGCAAGAGACCCAGTACTTC. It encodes CASSFRGQQETQYF.

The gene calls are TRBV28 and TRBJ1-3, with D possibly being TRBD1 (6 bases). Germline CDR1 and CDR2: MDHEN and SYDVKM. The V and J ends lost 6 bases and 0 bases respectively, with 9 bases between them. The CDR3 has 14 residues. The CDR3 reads CASRRTASGNTIYF. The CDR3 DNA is TGTGCCAGCAGGAGGACAGCCTCTGGAAACACCATATATTTT.

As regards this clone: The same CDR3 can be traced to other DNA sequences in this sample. The CDR3 is CASSLGQGNQPQHF. The CDR3 region has the DNA TGTGCCAGCAGTTTAGGGCAGGGGAATCAGCCCCAGCATTTT. The V gene is TRBV28, the J gene TRBJ1-5; a weak D match, TRBD1 (6 bases). The CDR3 has 14 residues. Trimming removed 2 bases from V and 4 bases from J, with 9 bases in between. Per germline, CDR1 MDHEN and CDR2 SYDVKM.

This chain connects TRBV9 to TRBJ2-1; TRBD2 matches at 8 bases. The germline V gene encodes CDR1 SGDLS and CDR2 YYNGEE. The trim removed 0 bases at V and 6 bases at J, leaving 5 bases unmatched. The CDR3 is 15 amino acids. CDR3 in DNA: TGTGCCAGCAGCGTAGGCGGGGGGCGGGTCAATGAGCAGTTCTTC. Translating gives CASSVGGGRVNEQFF.

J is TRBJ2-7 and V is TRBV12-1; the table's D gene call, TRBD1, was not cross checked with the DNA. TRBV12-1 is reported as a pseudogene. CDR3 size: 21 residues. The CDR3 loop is CASSSAGTGKREPTGPYEQYF. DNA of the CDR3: TGTGCCAGCAGCTCTGCCGGGACAGGGAAGCGGGAGCCCACAGGACCCTACGAGCAGTACTTC.

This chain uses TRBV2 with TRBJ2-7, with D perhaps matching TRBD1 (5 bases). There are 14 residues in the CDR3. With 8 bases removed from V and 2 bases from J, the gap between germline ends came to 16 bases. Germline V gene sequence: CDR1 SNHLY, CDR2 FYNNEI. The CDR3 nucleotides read TGTGCCAGCTCTCAGGGTTTTTTCACCTACGAGCAGTACTTC. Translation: CASSQGFFTYEQYF.

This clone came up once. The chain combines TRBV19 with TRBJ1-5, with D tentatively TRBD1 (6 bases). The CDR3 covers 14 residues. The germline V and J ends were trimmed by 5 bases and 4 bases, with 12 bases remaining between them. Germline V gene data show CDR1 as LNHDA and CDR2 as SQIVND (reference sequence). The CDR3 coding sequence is TGTGCCAGTAGTTCACACACAGGGAATCAGCCCCAGCATTTT. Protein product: CASSSHTGNQPQHF.

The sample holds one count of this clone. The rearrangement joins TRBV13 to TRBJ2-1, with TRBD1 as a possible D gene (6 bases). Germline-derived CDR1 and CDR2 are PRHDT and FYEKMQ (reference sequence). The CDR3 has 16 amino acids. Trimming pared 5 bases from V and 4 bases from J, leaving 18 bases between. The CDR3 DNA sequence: TGTGCCAGCAGCGGGGGCCGGGACCCTAAATACAATGAGCAGTTCTTC. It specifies CASSGGRDPKYNEQFF.

This chain's CDR3 is CASSQGLGTPPGTQYF. The CDR3 DNA reads TGCGCCAGCAGCCAAGGATTAGGGACACCCCCTGGAACCCAGTACTTC. The chain links TRBV4-1 to TRBJ2-5, with D possibly TRBD1 on 6 matching bases. CDR1 is MGHRA, CDR2 YSYEKL, per germline. This CDR3 has 16 amino acids. V lost 1 base and J 8 bases, leaving 20 bases between the germline ends.

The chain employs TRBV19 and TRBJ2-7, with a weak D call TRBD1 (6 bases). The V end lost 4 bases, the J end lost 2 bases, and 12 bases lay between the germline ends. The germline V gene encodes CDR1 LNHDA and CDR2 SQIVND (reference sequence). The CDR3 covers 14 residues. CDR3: CASSKWTAPYEQYF. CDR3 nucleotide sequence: TGTGCCAGTAGTAAGTGGACAGCGCCCTACGAGCAGTACTTC.

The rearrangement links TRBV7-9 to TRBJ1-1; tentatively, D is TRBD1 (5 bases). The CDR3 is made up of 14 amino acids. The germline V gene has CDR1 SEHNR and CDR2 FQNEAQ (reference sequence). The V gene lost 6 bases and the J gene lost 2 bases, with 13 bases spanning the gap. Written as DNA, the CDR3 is TGTGCCAGCAGGCCGGGACTGGGAAACACTGAAGCTTTCTTT. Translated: CASRPGLGNTEAFF.